This T cell receptor (beta chain) came from a study of CD8+CD57+ T cells in acquired aplastic anemia. General study findings and limits: Patients and healthy controls showed no significant CD8+ Simpson's diversity difference. The number of CD8+ CDR3 sequences shared by patients and controls was about 30.

Details on this clonotype: What it recognizes is unknown.

Patients chosen for sequencing had CD8+CD57+ cells that had expanded, as shown by flow cytometry. All participating patients were living with severe acquired aplastic anemia. Genomic DNA provided the template from which TCR beta VDJ and CDR3 profiles were obtained. TCRdb analysed the reads with MiXCR anew, one entry per CDR3 protein. The table shows approximately 220,000 distinct CDR3 sequences, with roughly half occurring only once. V was pared by 4 bases and J by 2 bases, with 3 bases of the junction left unmatched. This CDR3 is built from 15 residues. Germline V lookup: CDR1 LNHDA, CDR2 SQIVND (reference sequence).

The origin of this receptor is a human donor with aplastic anemia. This sequence joins TRBV19 and TRBJ2-5, with 11 bases fitting TRBD2. The source material was sorted CD4+, CD8+, or CD8+CD57+ T cells (not recorded which) from PBMCs. For the CDR3, the DNA is TGTGCCAGTAGTAGGACTAGCGGGTTACAAGAGACCCAGTACTTC. Residues: CASSRTSGLQETQYF. The full variable domain, its missing parts supplied by reference TRBV19 and TRBJ2-5, is DGGITQSPKYLFRKEGQNVTLSCEQNLNHDAMYWYRQDPGQGLRLIYYSQIVNDFQKGDIAEGYSVSREKKESFPLTVTSAQKNPTAFYLCASSRTSGLQETQYFGPGTRLLVL.